One and the same sample provided the 14 T cell receptor beta chains below, sequenced in a study of molecular identifiers for immune sequencing clone quantification. TCRdb used MiXCR to reprocess the PCR reads, holding one entry per CDR3 protein. Of tens of thousands of distinct CDR3 sequences in the sample, around 19% are singletons; the top ten hold approximately 1.5%. Sequencing input: naive CD8+ T cells from blood, with Jurkat cell RNA spiked in. Described subset: FACS-sorted CD8+CD4-CCR7+CD45RA+ naive T cells. The receptors derive from a human donor in good health. Some libraries in this study had Jurkat cell RNA spiked in.

This clonotype was counted at least ten times. The chain employs TRBV7-6 and TRBJ1-4, with unresolved D. The CDR3 has 14 residues. The germline V gene has CDR1 SGHVS and CDR2 FNYEAQ. V shed 5 bases and J shed 4 bases, with 11 bases lying between them. The CDR3 bases are TGTGCCAGCAGCCCCGGGCCAAGTAATGAAAAACTGTTTTTT. Protein: CASSPGPSNEKLFF.

This clonotype was recorded many times. The chain uses TRBV24-1 and TRBJ2-2; D perhaps matches TRBD2 (6 bases). CDR1 and CDR2 from the germline V gene are KGHDR and SFDVKD. This CDR3 has 16 amino acids. V shed 5 bases and J shed 0 bases, with 12 bases lying between them. CDR3 nucleotides: TGTGCCACCAGTGGCGTGGAGGGCCCGAACACCGGGGAGCTGTTTTTT. It encodes CATSGVEGPNTGELFF.

The DNA of the CDR3 is TGTGCCAGTAGTATTGTTGGGGGATCGTCCTACAATGAGCAGTTCTTC. The encoded protein is CASSIVGGSSYNEQFF. The chain links TRBV19 to TRBJ2-1, with D possibly called TRBD1 or TRBD2 (5 bases each). Trimming took off 3 bases at V and 1 base at J, with 13 bases between the two ends. The CDR3 extends over 16 amino acids. Germline V gene lookup returns CDR1 LNHDA and CDR2 SQIVND (reference sequence).

Turning to this clonotype: Germline and junction disagree at one end, which may indicate a read error. This chain links TRBV7-2 with TRBJ2-1; TRBD2 agrees at 13 bases. The CDR3 totals 16 residues. Germline CDR1 SGHTA, CDR2 FQGNSA. The CDR3 region has the DNA TGCGCCAGCAGCACTGCCGCGGGACTAGCGGGGAGTGAGCAGTTCTTC. Translation: CASSTAAGLAGSEQFF.

Concerning this clonotype: Since a far larger clone is one base different, this is likely a read error. The chain recombines TRBV5-6 with TRBJ2-7, with D hard to call. The germline V gene has CDR1 SGHDT and CDR2 YYEEEE. This CDR3 is 13 amino acids long. The CDR3 here is CAGSLGSSYEQYF. In DNA form, the CDR3 reads TGTGCCGGCAGCTTGGGCAGCTCCTACGAGCAGTACTTC.

The rearrangement uses TRBV20-1 and TRBJ2-7, with 8 bases fitting TRBD1. CDR3 length: 15 residues. The V segment lost 0 bases and the J segment 3 bases; nucleotides outside the gene matches: 7. The germline gives CDR1 DFQATT, CDR2 SNEGSKA (reference sequence). The CDR3 coding sequence is TGCAGTGCTAGAGAACGGGGACAGGTGATCTACGAGCAGTACTTC. This translates into CSARERGQVIYEQYF.

This clonotype was counted at least ten times. CDR3 nucleotides: TGCGCCAGCAGCCATCCCCTCTCGCTAATGGAGGGCTACACCTTC. Protein: CASSHPLSLMEGYTF. V usage is TRBV4-1 and J usage is TRBJ1-2, with D unclear. V dropped 3 bases and J dropped 8 bases, with 19 bases sitting between them. Germline V gene sequence: CDR1 MGHRA, CDR2 YSYEKL. There are 15 residues in the CDR3.

This clonotype was observed a few times. The chain is built from TRBV4-1 and TRBJ2-7; 12 nucleotides agree with TRBD1. The CDR3 covers 14 residues. Germline CDR1 and CDR2: MGHRA and YSYEKL. Losses at the gene ends were 6 bases for V and 7 bases for J; bases not matched to a gene: 7. CDR3 nucleotides: TGCGCCAGCAGACCGGGACAGGGGGCAAGGGAGCAGTACTTC. Protein sequence: CASRPGQGAREQYF.

In its sample, this clonotype was seen a few times. The rearrangement joins TRBV6-6 to TRBJ2-1; TRBD2 matches 12 bases. Looked up from germline, CDR1 is MNHNY and CDR2 is SVGAGI (reference sequence). V lost 6 bases and J lost 2; bases outside the gene matches: 5. The CDR3 extends over 16 amino acids. The CDR3 is CASSPRTSGTYNEQFF. In DNA form, the CDR3 reads TGTGCCAGCAGCCCCAGGACTAGCGGGACCTACAATGAGCAGTTCTTC.

This clonotype was found many times. The chain has TRBV7-2 and TRBJ2-1; 11 bases line up with TRBD2. The CDR3 is 16 amino acids. CDR1 and CDR2 from the germline V gene are SGHTA and FQGNSA. With V trimmed by 3 bases and J by 4 bases, 5 bases remained unmatched. CDR3 sequence (DNA): TGTGCCAGCAGCTTCGGGGGACTAGCGGTTTACAATGAGCAGTTCTTC. Its translation: CASSFGGLAVYNEQFF.

As concerns this clonotype: Possible read error: a much larger clone is one base away. The chain employs TRBV7-3 and TRBJ2-7, with 13 positions matching TRBD2. There are 15 residues in the CDR3. The germline gives CDR1 SGHTA, CDR2 FQGTGA. The CDR3 sequence: CAGSPGLAGPWEQYF. CDR3 coding DNA: TGTGCCGGCAGCCCGGGACTAGCGGGGCCTTGGGAGCAGTACTTC. Full variable domain (missing parts from reference TRBV7-3 and TRBJ2-7): GAGVSQTPSNKVTEKGKYVELRCDPISGHTALYWYRQSLGQGPEFLIYFQGTGAADDSGLPNDRFFAVRPEGSVSTLKIQRTERGDSAVYLCAGSPGLAGPWEQYFGPGTRLTVT.

A word on this clonotype: This clone may be a read error of a much larger clone one base away. The genes are TRBV20-1 and TRBJ2-7; the D is unclear. Trimming cost V 3 bases and J 5 bases, with 14 bases left between them. The CDR3 has 13 residues. Germline V lookup: CDR1 DFQATT, CDR2 SNEGSKA (reference sequence). CDR3 loop: CSARLRYSHEQYF. DNA of the CDR3: TGCAGTGCTAGGCTGCGGTATTCGCACGAGCAGTACTTC.

Ten or more counts support this clonotype. The genes are TRBV27 and TRBJ2-1; a possible D gene is TRBD2 (5 bases). Trimming cost V 2 bases and J 9 bases, with 17 bases left between them. The CDR3 covers 15 residues. The germline V gene has CDR1 MNHEY and CDR2 SMNVEV (reference sequence). Here the CDR3 reads CASSLRSPMAGEQFF. The CDR3 DNA sequence: TGTGCCAGCAGTTTAAGGAGCCCCATGGCGGGTGAGCAGTTCTTC.

This clonotype was seen a handful of times. V gene TRBV9 combines with J gene TRBJ2-7; D could derive from TRBD1 or TRBD2 (7 bases each). Germline assignment: CDR1 SGDLS and CDR2 YYNGEE. This CDR3 contains 15 residues. Trimming cost V 0 bases and J 2 bases, with 12 bases left between them. CDR3: CASSVEAGGAYEQYF. For the CDR3, the DNA is TGTGCCAGCAGCGTAGAGGCAGGGGGGGCCTACGAGCAGTACTTC.